These T cell receptor beta chains were read from a single sample in a study of blood T cell repertoires in COVID-19. Data came from immunoSEQ multiplex PCR; TCRdb stores just in-frame clones and leaves some out. The sample has around 230,000 clones; roughly 90% are singletons. The sequenced material came from peripheral blood. These receptors were obtained from a young man who had recovered from COVID-19. CDR3s include the opening cysteine and the closing phenylalanine or tryptophan. The D gene is left open where the match is weak. Only some rows state a clone size, as once, few, many or a class for expanded clones.

D gene,CDR3 length,clone size,V gene,J gene,CDR3 DNA,CDR3 protein
TRBD2,13,NA,TRBV4-3,TRBJ2-7,TGCGCCAGTAGCGGGGGCCTTTCCTACGAGCAGTACTTC,CASSGGLSYEQYF
TRBD2,17,NA,TRBV9,TRBJ2-3,TGTGCCAGCAGCCCCGGGATAGCGGGGGGGTGGACAGATACGCAGTATTTT,CASSPGIAGGWTDTQYF
TRBD1,12,NA,TRBV29-1,TRBJ1-2,TGCAGCGTCGAACTCGGGACAGCGGAGAACACCTTC,CSVELGTAENTF
TRBD1,14,NA,TRBV6-5,TRBJ1-2,TGTGCCAGCAGAGAGACAGGGATTAGCAGTGGCTACACCTTC,CASRETGISSGYTF
NA,18,NA,TRBV13,TRBJ1-1,TGTGCCAGCAGCCCCTCCCCCCAGTGGGGAGCCATGAACACTGAAGCTTTCTTT,CASSPSPQWGAMNTEAFF
TRBD2,16,NA,TRBV5-1,TRBJ2-2,TGCGCCAGCAGCTTGGTAAGCGGGACCAACACCGGGGAGCTGTTTTTT,CASSLVSGTNTGELFF
TRBD2,17,NA,TRBV10-3,TRBJ2-3,TGTGCCATCAGTGAGTCGTCTAGCGGGGGCCGCACAGATACGCAGTATTTT,CAISESSSGGRTDTQYF
NA,13,NA,TRBV5-4,TRBJ2-1,TGTGCCAGCAGCTTGGGGAGGGACAATGAGCAGTTCTTC,CASSLGRDNEQFF
NA,14,NA,TRBV10-1,TRBJ2-2,TGCGCCAGCAGTGAGGCGGGATACACCGGGGAGCTGTTTTTT,CASSEAGYTGELFF
TRBD2,13,NA,TRBV7-6,TRBJ2-1,TGTGCCAGCAGCTTAACCAGCGGGGGGGCCATGTTCTTC,CASSLTSGGAMFF
TRBD1,12,NA,TRBV6-5,TRBJ1-1,TGTGCCAGCAGTTACGGCAGGGGGAAAGCTTTCTTT,CASSYGRGKAFF
NA,11,NA,TRBV5-1,TRBJ2-7,TGCGCCAGCAGCGACAGCTACGAGCAGTACTTC,CASSDSYEQYF
TRBD2,18,NA,TRBV19,TRBJ2-1,TGTGCCAGTATCCCTGGGACTAGCGGGGGGCCCCCCTACAATGAGCAGTTCTTC,CASIPGTSGGPPYNEQFF
NA,16,NA,TRBV5-1,TRBJ1-6,TGCGCCAGCAGCTTGGGCAGGTCTTCCGATAATTCACCCCTCCACTTT,CASSLGRSSDNSPLHF
TRBD2,16,NA,TRBV3-1/TRBV3-2,TRBJ2-1,TGTGCCAGCAGCCAACTAGCGGGGGGGCCCTGCAATGAGCAGTTCTTC,CASSQLAGGPCNEQFF
NA,17,NA,TRBV3-1/TRBV3-2,TRBJ2-7,TGTGCCAGCAGCCAAGTTAAAAGGACAACGTACTCCTACGAGCAGTACTTC,CASSQVKRTTYSYEQYF
NA,13,once,TRBV5-1,TRBJ1-1,TGCGCCAGCAGCTTGGGTCAGGCCACTGAAGCTTTCTTT,CASSLGQATEAFF
NA,14,NA,TRBV5-6,TRBJ1-2,TGTGCCAGCAGCTTTAAAGGGGTTCGGGATGGCTACACCTTC,CASSFKGVRDGYTF
NA,14,once,TRBV5-8,TRBJ1-5,TGTGCCCCCAGGGGCAGAACCAGCAATCAGCCCCAGCATTTT,CAPRGRTSNQPQHF
NA,13,NA,TRBV5-6,TRBJ1-2,TGTGCCAGCAGCCGAGACAGGAACTATGGCTACACCTTC,CASSRDRNYGYTF
TRBD2,14,NA,TRBV27,TRBJ2-7,TGTGCCAGCAGTTCCCGGGGGGGCCCCTACGAGCAGTACTTC,CASSSRGGPYEQYF
NA,13,NA,TRBV11-2,TRBJ1-2,TGTGCCAGCAGCTTAGATCCGAGCTATGGCTACACCTTC,CASSLDPSYGYTF
NA,15,NA,TRBV5-1,TRBJ1-2,TGCGCCAGCAGCGTTGGCCAGGGAGGGATAAGTGGCTACACCTTC,CASSVGQGGISGYTF
NA,16,NA,TRBV5-1,TRBJ2-1,TGCGCCAGCAGCTTGGCCTTCGGGTTGAATTACAATGAGCAGTTCTTC,CASSLAFGLNYNEQFF
NA,14,NA,TRBV5-1,TRBJ1-1,TGCGCCAGCACCCCGGGAGGGATGAACACTGAAGCTTTCTTT,CASTPGGMNTEAFF
TRBD1,14,few,TRBV10-2,TRBJ1-1,TGCGCCAGCCTTATCCCGACAGGGGCAGGCGAAGCTTTCTTT,CASLIPTGAGEAFF
NA,16,once,TRBV27,TRBJ2-7,TGTGCCAGCAGCTTCCCTCCCGGGCAGGGGCGAAGGGAGCAGTACTTC,CASSFPPGQGRREQYF
NA,13,NA,TRBV11-2,TRBJ1-1,TGTGCCAGCAGAAATTGGGGCGAAACTGAAGCTTTCTTT,CASRNWGETEAFF
NA,14,NA,TRBV5-1,TRBJ2-7,TGCGCCAGCAGCTTACAGGGAAGCTCCTACGAGCAGTACTTC,CASSLQGSSYEQYF
TRBD1,16,NA,TRBV4-3,TRBJ1-2,TGCGCCAGCAGCCAAGATAGGTCCAGGGGGCACTATGGCTACACCTTC,CASSQDRSRGHYGYTF
NA,16,NA,TRBV6-5,TRBJ1-1,TGTGCCAGCAGTTACTCGGCGGGGTTATCATTTCCGGGAGCTTTCTTT,CASSYSAGLSFPGAFF
TRBD1,17,NA,TRBV9,TRBJ1-2,TGTGCCAGCAGCGTACAGGACAGGATATTATCTAACTATGGCTACACCTTC,CASSVQDRILSNYGYTF
NA,14,NA,TRBV5-6,TRBJ2-7,TGTGCCAGCAGCTCCGGTGGGCGTTCCTACGAGCAGTACTTC,CASSSGGRSYEQYF
TRBD1,15,NA,TRBV7-6,TRBJ1-5,TGTGCCAGCAGCCCGGGACAGGGGGCGGGTCAGCCCCAGCATTTT,CASSPGQGAGQPQHF
TRBD1,13,NA,TRBV6-4,TRBJ1-6,TGTGCCAGCAGTGTAGACAGGGCTTCACCCCTCCACTTT,CASSVDRASPLHF
TRBD1,14,NA,TRBV5-4,TRBJ2-7,TGTGCCAGCAGCCTTGGGGACAGCTCCTACGAGCAGTACTTC,CASSLGDSSYEQYF
NA,14,NA,TRBV15,TRBJ2-5,TGTGCCACCAGCAGAGGGACCCGAGGGGAGACCCAGTACTTC,CATSRGTRGETQYF
NA,14,NA,TRBV6-5,TRBJ1-2,TGTGCCAGCAGTTACGGGAGGGGAGGCTATGGCTACACCTTC,CASSYGRGGYGYTF
NA,13,NA,TRBV19,TRBJ2-2,TGTGCCAGTAGTCTAACAGTCACCGGGGAGCTGTTTTTT,CASSLTVTGELFF
NA,14,once,TRBV7-6,TRBJ1-4,TGTGCCAGCAGCTTAGGGCGGATTAATGAAAAACTGTTTTTT,CASSLGRINEKLFF
TRBD2,13,NA,TRBV7-2,TRBJ2-7,TGTGCCAGCAGCTGGACTAGCGCGACCGAGCAGTACTTC,CASSWTSATEQYF
TRBD2,18,NA,TRBV4-2,TRBJ2-3,TGTGCCAGCAGCCATCCCCCGGGACTAGCGGGGGTAGGGGATACGCAGTATTTT,CASSHPPGLAGVGDTQYF